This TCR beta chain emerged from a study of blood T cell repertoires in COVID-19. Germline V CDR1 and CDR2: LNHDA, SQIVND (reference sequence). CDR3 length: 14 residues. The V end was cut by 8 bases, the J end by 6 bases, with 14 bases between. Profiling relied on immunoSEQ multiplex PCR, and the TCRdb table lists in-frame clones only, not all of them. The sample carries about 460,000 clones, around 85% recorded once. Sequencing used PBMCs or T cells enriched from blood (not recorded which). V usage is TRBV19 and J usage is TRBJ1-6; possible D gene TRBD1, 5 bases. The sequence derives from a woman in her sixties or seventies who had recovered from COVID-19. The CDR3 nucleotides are TGTGCCAGTGATCAGGGTTATGGTAATTCACCCCTCCACTTT. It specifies CASDQGYGNSPLHF.